The rows below give T cell receptor beta chains drawn from one sample of a study of shared clonotypes between healthy human individuals. Repertoires were generated with immunoSEQ multiplex PCR, while TCRdb's copy carries only in-frame clones and drops some. Of approximately 1,000,000 clones in the sample, 77% were seen once. What was sequenced was memory CD4+ T cells from PBMCs. These receptors came from a man younger than 35 in good health. Some clones in this sample may be carry-over from other donors' samples. Both conserved end residues are part of each CDR3. The order of the fields is D gene, CDR3 length, V gene, CDR3 protein. D genes are given only for firm matches.

>NA|14|TRBV5-1
CASSLGAGTDTQYF
>NA|12|TRBV5-1
CASSVGSEELFF
>NA|15|TRBV5-4
CASSLPGTLNTEAFF
>TRBD2|16|TRBV6-1
CASSETASGSKETQYF
>NA|17|TRBV5-1
CASSFYTGATNTGELFF
>NA|12|TRBV2
CASRQWMGEQYF
>NA|13|TRBV14
CASSQGWGYGYTF
>NA|15|TRBV5-1
CASSLVAGPGNTIYF
>TRBD2|14|TRBV7-3
CASSLKDGGETQYF
>NA|15|TRBV27
CASSSWGSLNEKLFF
>NA|15|TRBV5-1
CASSHNPTGKETQYF